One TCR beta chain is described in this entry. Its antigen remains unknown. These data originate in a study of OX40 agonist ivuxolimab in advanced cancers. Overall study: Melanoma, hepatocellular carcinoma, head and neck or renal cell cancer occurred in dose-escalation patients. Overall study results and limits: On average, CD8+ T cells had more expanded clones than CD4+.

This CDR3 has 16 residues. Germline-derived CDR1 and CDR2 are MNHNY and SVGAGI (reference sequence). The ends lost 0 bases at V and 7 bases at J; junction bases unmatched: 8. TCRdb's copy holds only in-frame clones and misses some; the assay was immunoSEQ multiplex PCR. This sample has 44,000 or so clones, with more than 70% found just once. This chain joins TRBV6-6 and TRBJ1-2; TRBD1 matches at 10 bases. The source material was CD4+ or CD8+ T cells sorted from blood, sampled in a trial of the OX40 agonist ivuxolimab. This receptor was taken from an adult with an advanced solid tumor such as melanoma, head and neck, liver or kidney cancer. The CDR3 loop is CASSYSGRQGAGGYTF. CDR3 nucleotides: TGTGCCAGCAGTTACTCGGGCCGACAGGGGGCGGGTGGCTACACCTTC.